The present entry profiles one TCR beta chain with its context. This sample stems from a study of blood T cell repertoires in COVID-19. Across the study: PBMCs, B-cell-depleted T cells, or T cells were the source of the cDNA or gDNA that made up the material.

The authors' processing: Cell counts per sample came from amplifying reference gene primers. Assay used: immunoSEQ multiplex PCR; TCRdb lists only in-frame clones, some missing. The DNA was the basis for D and trimming; V, J and clone size are from that table. Found here are under 95,000 clones, about 88% of them singletons; the top ten hold roughly a sixth. The CDR3 sequence is 13 residues long. Germline values: CDR1 SGHRS, CDR2 YFSETQ. V dropped 3 bases and J dropped 11; count of bases not matched to a gene: 2. This receptor was obtained from a woman of 80 years or more with acute or convalescent COVID-19. Sequenced sample: peripheral blood. The chain links TRBV5-1 to TRBJ1-6; the match to TRBD1 covers 10 bases. DNA for the CDR3: TGCGCCAGCAGCTCGGGACAGGGGACACCCCTCCACTTT. It translates to CASSSGQGTPLHF.